The entry that follows covers one T cell receptor beta chain sequence. This specimen belongs to a study of radiotherapy plus CTLA-4 blockade in lung cancer. In the study overall: For about 19% of patients, objective responses occurred, and around 31% had disease control.

V shed 2 bases and J shed 5 bases, with 12 bases lying between them. Germline V gene sequence: CDR1 SGHVS, CDR2 FQNEAQ. The CDR3 extends over 15 amino acids. This table comes from immunoSEQ multiplex PCR, and its TCRdb copy is limited to in-frame clones, with some not included. The data hold about 120,000 clones, with roughly four fifths observed a single time. The chain couples TRBV7-8 to TRBJ1-4; D remains unclear. The receptor comes from a human donor with non-small cell lung cancer that progressed on radiotherapy plus ipilimumab. Some clones in this sample may be carry-over from other donors' samples. The sequences come from peripheral blood, collected from a patient treated with radiotherapy plus ipilimumab. The CDR3 nucleotides read TGTGCCAGCAGCTTATCGGCGGGCCACAATGAAAAACTGTTTTTT. Translation gives CASSLSAGHNEKLFF.